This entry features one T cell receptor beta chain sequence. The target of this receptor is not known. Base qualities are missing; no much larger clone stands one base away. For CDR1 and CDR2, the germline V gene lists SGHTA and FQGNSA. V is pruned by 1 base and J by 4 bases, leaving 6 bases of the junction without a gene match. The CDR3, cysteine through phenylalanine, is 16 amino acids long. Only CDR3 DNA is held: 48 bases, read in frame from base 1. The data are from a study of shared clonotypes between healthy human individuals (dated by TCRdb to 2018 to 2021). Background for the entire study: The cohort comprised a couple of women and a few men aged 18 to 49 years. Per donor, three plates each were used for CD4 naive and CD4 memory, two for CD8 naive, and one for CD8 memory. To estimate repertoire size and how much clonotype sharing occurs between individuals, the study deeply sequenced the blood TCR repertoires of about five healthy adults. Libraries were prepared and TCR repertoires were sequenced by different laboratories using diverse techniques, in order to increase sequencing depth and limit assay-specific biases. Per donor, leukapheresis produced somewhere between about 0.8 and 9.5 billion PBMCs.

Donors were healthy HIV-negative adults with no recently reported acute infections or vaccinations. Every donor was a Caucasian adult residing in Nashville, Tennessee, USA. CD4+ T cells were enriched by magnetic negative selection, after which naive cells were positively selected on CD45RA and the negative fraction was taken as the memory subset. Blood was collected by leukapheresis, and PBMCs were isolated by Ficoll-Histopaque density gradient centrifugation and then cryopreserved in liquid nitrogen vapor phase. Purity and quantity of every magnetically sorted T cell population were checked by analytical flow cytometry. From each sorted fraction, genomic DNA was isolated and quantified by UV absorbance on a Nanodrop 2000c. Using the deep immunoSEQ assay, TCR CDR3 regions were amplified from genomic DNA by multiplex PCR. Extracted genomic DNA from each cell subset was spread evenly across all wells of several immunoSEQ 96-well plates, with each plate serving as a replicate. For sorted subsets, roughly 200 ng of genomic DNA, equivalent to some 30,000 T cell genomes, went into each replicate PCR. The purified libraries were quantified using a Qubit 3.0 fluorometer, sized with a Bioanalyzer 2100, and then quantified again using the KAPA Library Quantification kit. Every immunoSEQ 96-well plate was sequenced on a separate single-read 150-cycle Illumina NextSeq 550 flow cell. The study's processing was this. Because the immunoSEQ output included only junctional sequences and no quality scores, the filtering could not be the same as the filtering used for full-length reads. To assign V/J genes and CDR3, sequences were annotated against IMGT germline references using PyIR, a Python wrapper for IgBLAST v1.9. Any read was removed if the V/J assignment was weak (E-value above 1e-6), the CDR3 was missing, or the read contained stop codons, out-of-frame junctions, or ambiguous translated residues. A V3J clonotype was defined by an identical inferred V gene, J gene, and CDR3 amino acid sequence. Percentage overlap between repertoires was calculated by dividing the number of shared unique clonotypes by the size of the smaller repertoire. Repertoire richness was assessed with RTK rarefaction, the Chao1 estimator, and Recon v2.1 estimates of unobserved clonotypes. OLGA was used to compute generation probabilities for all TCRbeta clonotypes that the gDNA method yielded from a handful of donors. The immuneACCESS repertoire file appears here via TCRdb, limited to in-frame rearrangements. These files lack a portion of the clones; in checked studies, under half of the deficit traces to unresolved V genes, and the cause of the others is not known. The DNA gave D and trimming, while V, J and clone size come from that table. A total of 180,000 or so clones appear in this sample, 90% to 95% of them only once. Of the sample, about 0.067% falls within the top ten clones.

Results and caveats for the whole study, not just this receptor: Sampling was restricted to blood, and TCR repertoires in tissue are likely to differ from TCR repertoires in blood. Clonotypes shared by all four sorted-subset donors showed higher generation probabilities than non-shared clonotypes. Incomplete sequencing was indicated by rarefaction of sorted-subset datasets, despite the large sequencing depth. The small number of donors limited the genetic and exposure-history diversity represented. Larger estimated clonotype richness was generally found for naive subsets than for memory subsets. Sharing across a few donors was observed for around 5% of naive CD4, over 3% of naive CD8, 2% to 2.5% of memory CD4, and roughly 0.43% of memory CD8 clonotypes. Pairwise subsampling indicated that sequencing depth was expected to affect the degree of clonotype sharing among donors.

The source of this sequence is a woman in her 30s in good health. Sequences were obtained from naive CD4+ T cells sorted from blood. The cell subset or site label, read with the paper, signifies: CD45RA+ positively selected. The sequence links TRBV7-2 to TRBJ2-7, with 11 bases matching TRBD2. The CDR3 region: CASSLGSSGRIYEQYF. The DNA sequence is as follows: TGTGCCAGCAGCTTAGGGTCTAGCGGGAGGATATACGAGCAGTACTTC.